Listed below are T cell receptor beta chains from one sample, sequenced in a study of blood T cell repertoires in COVID-19. Some clones are missing from TCRdb's copy, which holds only in-frame ones; the method was immunoSEQ multiplex PCR. This table holds fewer than 90,000 clones, about 83% found once. Sample: peripheral blood. The receptor set was obtained from a man between 65 and 80 years old with acute or convalescent COVID-19. CDR3s include the opening cysteine and the closing phenylalanine or tryptophan. D genes are given only for firm matches. Expanded clones are given a class, and other clones once, few, many or no size at all.

CSGGTGGTGEQYF,TGCAGCGGGGGGACAGGGGGCACGGGAGAGCAGTACTTC,-,TRBV29-1,TRBD1,TRBJ2-7
CASSLEADSRPQHF,TGTGCCAGCAGCTTAGAGGCCGATTCCCGGCCCCAGCATTTT,-,TRBV11-2,-,TRBJ1-5
CASSLIGELAKNIQYF,TGTGCCAGCAGTCTTATAGGAGAATTAGCCAAAAACATTCAGTACTTC,-,TRBV2,-,TRBJ2-4
CSASKGGGEKLFF,TGCAGTGCTAGTAAGGGGGGAGGGGAAAAACTGTTTTTT,-,TRBV20-1,-,TRBJ1-4
CASSQAGGSVLNEQFF,TGTGCCAGCAGCCAGGCGGGGGGTTCAGTTTTGAATGAGCAGTTCTTC,-,TRBV3-1/TRBV3-2,TRBD2,TRBJ2-1
CASSLTGSGYTF,TGTGCCAGCAGTTTAACGGGTTCGGGCTACACCTTC,-,TRBV28,-,TRBJ1-2
CASSSLPGEKLFF,TGTGCCAGCAGCTCCCTACCGGGTGAAAAACTGTTTTTT,once,TRBV11-3,-,TRBJ1-4
CASSYLGGEAGNTIYF,TGCGCCAGCAGCTACCTAGGAGGGGAAGCTGGAAACACCATATATTTT,-,TRBV5-1,-,TRBJ1-3
CASSPPTYSNYEQYF,TGCGCCAGTAGCCCCCCGACTTACTCAAACTACGAGCAGTACTTC,-,TRBV5-1,-,TRBJ2-7
CASSELGGSGANVLTF,TGTGCCAGCAGTGAATTAGGGGGCTCTGGGGCCAACGTCCTGACTTTC,few,TRBV25-1,-,TRBJ2-6
CASSHSLELFNQPQHF,TGTGCCAGCAGCCACTCTTTGGAGCTCTTCAATCAGCCCCAGCATTTT,-,TRBV7-9,-,TRBJ1-5
CASSLRQGNEQFF,TGTGCCAGCAGCTTACGGCAGGGGAATGAGCAGTTCTTC,-,TRBV7-3,-,TRBJ2-1
CASAGVVNTEAFF,TGTGCCAGTGCAGGGGTGGTGAACACTGAAGCTTTCTTT,-,TRBV19,-,TRBJ1-1
CATSSGGIGETQYF,TGTGCCACCTCTAGCGGGGGGATCGGAGAGACCCAGTACTTC,-,TRBV15,TRBD2,TRBJ2-5
CATSDPGTGRETQYF,TGTGCCACCAGTGACCCCGGGACAGGGAGAGAGACCCAGTACTTC,-,TRBV24-1,TRBD1,TRBJ2-5
CASSLATGAGANVLTF,TGCGCCAGCAGCTTGGCAACAGGGGCTGGGGCCAACGTCCTGACTTTC,-,TRBV5-1,TRBD1,TRBJ2-6
CASSLRLEGQPQHF,TGTGCCAGCAGCCTACGTCTGGAGGGTCAGCCCCAGCATTTT,-,TRBV7-2,-,TRBJ1-5
CASSYPTVASTGELFF,TGTGCCAGCAGTTACCCAACGGTCGCCTCCACCGGGGAGCTGTTTTTT,few,TRBV6-6,-,TRBJ2-2
CASSAIAGGRNEQFF,TGCGCCAGCAGTGCAATAGCGGGAGGCAGGAATGAGCAGTTCTTC,once,TRBV10-2,TRBD2,TRBJ2-1
CAWSFSNEQFF,TGTGCCTGGAGTTTTAGCAATGAGCAGTTCTTC,few,TRBV30,-,TRBJ2-1
CASSLDRGPDTQYF,TGTGCCAGCAGCTTGGACAGGGGGCCAGATACGCAGTATTTT,once,TRBV11-1,TRBD1,TRBJ2-3
CASSLGTGVEKLFF,TGTGCCAGCAGCTTAGGGACAGGGGTTGAAAAACTGTTTTTT,-,TRBV7-9,TRBD1,TRBJ1-4
CASSAARGRAIEGYEQYF,TGTGCCAGCAGCGCCGCAAGAGGCAGGGCCATAGAAGGGTACGAGCAGTACTTC,-,TRBV9,-,TRBJ2-7
CASSAETGQNQPQHF,TGTGCCAGCAGTGCGGAAACGGGACAGAATCAGCCCCAGCATTTT,-,TRBV2,TRBD1,TRBJ1-5
CASSLRGQETQYF,TGCGCCAGCAGCTTACGGGGCCAAGAGACCCAGTACTTC,once,TRBV5-1,-,TRBJ2-5
CATSDLGGRNEQFF,TGTGCCACCAGTGACTTAGGGGGCAGGAATGAGCAGTTCTTC,-,TRBV24-1,TRBD1,TRBJ2-1
CASSFLTSGSDYNEQFF,TGTGCCAGCAGCTTTCTGACTAGCGGGAGTGACTACAATGAGCAGTTCTTC,many,TRBV7-9,TRBD2,TRBJ2-1
CASSLEVASGNTIYF,TGTGCCAGCAGCTTAGAGGTAGCATCTGGAAACACCATATATTTT,-,TRBV5-5,-,TRBJ1-3